This T cell receptor beta chain was obtained from a study of blood T cells in healthy people across ages. CDR1 and CDR2 (germline): SGHAT, FQNNGV. This CDR3 has 15 residues. For the second PCR, which ran for about 7 to 11 cycles, a sample-barcoded 5' primer and a J-beta primer mix were used. Carrying 12 random nucleotides, a template-switch adaptor labeled each individual cDNA molecule. TCRdb passed the 5' RACE reads through MiXCR, listing each CDR3 protein once. The repertoire holds roughly 1.9 million distinct CDR3 sequences, with roughly two fifths as singletons. The gene calls are TRBV11-2 and TRBJ2-7; TRBD1 aligns across 7 bases. The J call may be wrong; the DNA end is better matched by TRBJ2-5. This TCR derives from a human donor in good health. Material: blood. CDR3 residues: CASSPRTGWGETQYF. The CDR3 DNA sequence: TGTGCCAGCAGCCCACGGACAGGATGGGGAGAGACCCAGTACTTC.